These 30 T cell receptor delta chains were sequenced from one sample in a study of γδ T cells in repeated Plasmodium falciparum infection (dated by TCRdb to the early 2020s). For bulk TCR repertoire analysis, Vgamma9/Vdelta2+ and Vdelta2-negative gammadelta T cell populations were isolated by flow sorting from peripheral blood mononuclear cells. The method behind the library was multiplex PCR. The instrument was an Illumina MiSeq. For TCRdb, the public reads were processed anew by CATT, and duplicate DNA sequences were folded into one row. This sample comprises approximately 90,000 delta-chain clones, approximately 1% of them detected only once. In total, the top ten clones hold roughly 9.5% of the sample. The sample was gamma-delta T cells from blood. These receptors were obtained from a pool of human donors (malaria-infected and uninfected, not separated).

As concerns this clone: A read error likely explains why the TCRdb protein, taken from a much larger clone, differs from this DNA's translation at residue 18; the protein shown is translated from the DNA. The V and J genes are TRDV2 and TRDJ1; a possible D gene is TRDD2 (9 bases). Assignment of the J gene here rests on matching the DNA to germline, because TCRdb gives none. V shed 3 bases and J shed 5 bases, with 39 bases lying between them. Germline CDR1 is GEAIGNYY and CDR2 is EKD. The CDR3 extends over 22 amino acids. In DNA, the CDR3 is TGTGCCTGTGACTCCCTCGGCCTTCCTACGCTTATAGGTGGTCTGGGGGAGGATAAACTCATCTTT. Protein: CACDSLGLPTLIGGLGEDKLIF.

Only a few counts were recorded for this clone. The mismatch at residue 3 between this DNA's translation and the TCRdb protein of a much larger clone likely reflects a read error; the protein shown is translated from the DNA. CDR3 loop: CAPSEARTGGQDKLIF. CDR3 in DNA: TGTGCTCCCTCCGAGGCCCGTACTGGGGGCCAGGATAAACTCATCTTT. This rearrangement joins TRDV1 to TRDJ1; 8 bases align to TRDD3. The J gene, left out of TCRdb, was set here by checking the DNA against germline. Germline assignment: CDR1 TSWWSYY and CDR2 QGS. The CDR3 is made up of 16 amino acids. V dropped 10 bases and J dropped 5; count of bases not matched to a gene: 18.

Ten or more counts support this clone. The sample carries other DNA sequences with the same CDR3. This chain joins TRDV1 and TRDJ1; D perhaps matches TRDD3 (5 bases). The CDR3 covers 19 residues. V was shortened by 6 bases and J by 3 bases, with 29 bases between the two germline ends. Germline values: CDR1 TSWWSYY, CDR2 QGS. The CDR3 here is CALGVCTRAGRGMSDKLIF. The CDR3 coding sequence is TGTGCTCTTGGAGTGTGCACTAGGGCTGGTCGGGGAATGTCCGATAAACTCATCTTT.

This clone showed up just a few times. TCRdb's listed protein matches a much larger clone and diverges from this DNA's translation at residue 4, likely through a read error; the protein shown comes from the DNA. This rearrangement joins TRDV2 to TRDJ1, with a possible D match to TRDD3 (6 bases). Here the J gene came from matching the DNA to germline, since TCRdb omits it. CDR1 and CDR2 from the germline V gene are GEAIGNYY and EKD. The CDR3 loop spans 17 amino acids. The CDR3, as DNA: TGTGCCTGTGGCACCGGAGGCTGGGGATTCAACACCGATAAACTCATCTTT. Its protein product is CACGTGGWGFNTDKLIF.

This clone was seen many times. The protein recorded in TCRdb matches a much larger clone and deviates from this DNA's translation at residue 11, suggesting a read error; the protein here is obtained by translating the DNA. This chain joins TRDV2 and TRDJ1, with 8 bases matching TRDD3. The V and J ends lost 3 bases and 4 bases, in that order; junction bases with no gene match: 12. The CDR3 length is 16 residues. Looked up from germline, CDR1 is GEAIGNYY and CDR2 is EKD. CDR3 region: CACDLLAGGNRDKLIF. The CDR3 DNA reads TGTGCCTGTGACCTCCTCGCTGGGGGAAACCGCGATAAACTCATCTTT.

Note on this clone: A far larger clone is just one base off, so this is likely a read error. Other DNA sequences in the same sample also yield this CDR3. The chain couples TRDV2 to TRDJ1; no firm D call. TCRdb is silent on the J gene; assignment here came from matching the DNA to germline. Germline V gives CDR1 GEAIGNYY, CDR2 EKD. V gave up 0 bases and J gave up 3 bases, with 10 bases separating them. The CDR3 is 14 residues long. CDR3 loop: CACDTHPGSDKLIF. The CDR3 region has the DNA TGTGCCTGTGACACCCATCCAGGGTCCGATAAACTCATCTTT.

In regard to this clone: A far larger clone is off by one base, so a read error is likely. The same CDR3 also results from other DNA sequences found in this sample. V is TRDV1 and J is TRDJ1, with 9 bases aligning to TRDD3. Matching the DNA to germline supplied the J gene, which TCRdb does not give. J gave up 0 bases and V 3 bases, and 20 bases lay outside the gene matches. Germline CDR1 and CDR2: TSWWSYY and QGS. The CDR3 has 21 residues. CDR3 in amino acids: CALGDSTAWGIGASYTDKLIF. As DNA, the CDR3 is TGTGCTCTTGGGGATTCTACAGCCTGGGGGATTGGGGCCTCCTACACCGATAAACTCATCTTT.

This clone was observed a few times. A far larger clone is off by one base, so a read error is likely. This specimen includes other DNA sequences encoding the same CDR3. The chain carries TRDV2 and TRDJ3; 8 bases are a match to TRDD3. TCRdb carries no J gene annotation; the J gene was assigned here by matching the DNA with germline. The CDR3 sequence is 20 residues long. The V gene end was trimmed by 3 bases and the J gene end by 0 bases; junction bases not matched to a gene: 12. CDR1 and CDR2 from the germline V gene are GEAIGNYY and EKD. This CDR3 is CACDATGGSARSWDTRQMFF. The CDR3 bases are TGTGCCTGTGACGCGACTGGGGGGTCAGCTCGCTCCTGGGACACCCGACAGATGTTTTTC.

A few counts support this clone. TCRdb lists the protein of a much larger clone for this DNA, which differs at residue 8, so this is likely a read error; the protein given here is translated from the DNA itself. V usage is TRDV1 and J usage is TRDJ1; TRDD3 aligns across 8 bases. The V and J ends lost 0 bases and 0 bases, in that order; junction bases with no gene match: 21. The germline V gene encodes CDR1 TSWWSYY and CDR2 QGS. The CDR3 sequence is 22 residues long. The CDR3 here is CALGELTPLPWGTLSYTDKLIF. The CDR3 DNA follows: TGTGCTCTTGGGGAACTAACGCCCTTACCCTGGGGGACCCTCTCGTACACCGATAAACTCATCTTT.

In regard to this clone: A far larger clone is one nucleotide away, so this likely arose from a read error. Other DNA sequences in the sample encode the same CDR3. This chain links TRDV2 with TRDJ1, with D perhaps matching TRDD3 (6 bases). TCRdb supplies no J gene; here it was assigned by aligning the nucleotide sequence to germline. Germline values: CDR1 GEAIGNYY, CDR2 EKD. The CDR3 is 17 residues long. With 0 bases removed from V and 0 bases from J, the gap between germline ends came to 16 bases. This CDR3 is CACDTVGDPLYTDKLIF. CDR3 sequence (DNA): TGTGCCTGTGACACCGTTGGGGATCCCCTGTACACCGATAAACTCATCTTT.

With respect to this clone: This DNA's translation differs at residue 8 from TCRdb's protein, which comes from a much larger clone; a read error is likely, and the protein shown is translated from the DNA. V usage is TRDV3 and J usage is TRDJ1; D is ambiguous. No J gene is reported in TCRdb; it was inferred here by comparing the DNA with germline. Germline V gene lookup returns CDR1 TVYSNPD and CDR2 GDNSRS (reference sequence). V gave up 3 bases and J gave up 0 bases, with 20 bases separating them. The CDR3 contains 16 residues. CDR3 DNA: TGTGCCTTCATCCGACCCTGTCAGGGTTACACCGATAAACTCATCTTT. Amino acid sequence: CAFIRPCQGYTDKLIF.

This clone has just a few counts. The protein in TCRdb stems from a much larger clone and differs at residue 6 from this DNA's translation, likely a read error; here the protein is translated from the DNA. In DNA form, the CDR3 reads TGTGCCTGTGACACGAGAGGGCCGGACCGAATATCGGGGATACGCGCGTTTTGTACCCAGCATGGACAGATGTTTTTC. Translated, it gives CACDTRGPDRISGIRAFCTQHGQMFF. The V and J genes are TRDV2 and TRDJ3; 9 nucleotides align to TRDD3. TCRdb is silent on the J gene; assignment here came from matching the DNA to germline. This CDR3 spans 26 amino acids. The germline V gene encodes CDR1 GEAIGNYY and CDR2 EKD. Trimming at V came to 1 base and at J to 14 bases, leaving 41 bases not matched to a gene.

Concerning this clone itself: TCRdb shows a much larger clone's protein in place of this DNA's translation, and the two differ at residue 14, likely through a read error; the protein shown is translated from the DNA. The chain combines TRDV2 with TRDJ1, with 13 nucleotides matching TRDD3. TCRdb carries no J gene annotation; the J gene was assigned here by matching the DNA with germline. Germline values: CDR1 GEAIGNYY, CDR2 EKD. The CDR3 loop spans 18 amino acids. The CDR3 spells CACDSLLGDTEITNKLIF. The CDR3, as DNA: TGTGCCTGTGACAGCTTACTGGGGGATACGGAAATCACCAATAAACTCATCTTT.

The sample holds a few counts of this clone. With a far larger clone one base away, a read error is the likely cause. The sample carries other DNA sequences with the same CDR3. The CDR3 region is CACDLLGDTYTDKLIF. As DNA, the CDR3 is TGTGCCTGTGATCTACTGGGGGATACCTACACCGATAAGCTCATCTTT. The J gene was not called, though the V gene is TRDV2; the table names TRDD3, a call not compared with the DNA. In germline, CDR1 is GEAIGNYY, CDR2 EKD. There are 16 residues in the CDR3.

This clone was detected many times. The CDR3 nucleotides read TGTGCTCTTGGGGAACCGTTACCACTACGTCTGGGGCTCCTAGGCGGGTACACCGATAAACTCATCTTT. It codes for CALGEPLPLRLGLLGGYTDKLIF. The chain carries TRDV1 and TRDJ1, with D perhaps matching TRDD3 (6 bases). Trimming took off 1 base at V and 0 bases at J, with 33 bases between the two ends. The CDR3 contains 23 residues. CDR1 and CDR2 from the germline V gene are TSWWSYY and QGS.

Note on this clone: A read error is the likely source, as a far larger clone sits one nucleotide away. The same CDR3 is also encoded by other DNA sequences in this sample. This chain's CDR3 is CACDTIGVGRNDKLIF. Written as DNA, the CDR3 is TGCGCCTGTGACACCATCGGGGTAGGACGGAACGATAAACTCATCTTT. V and J are TRDV2 and TRDJ1; no clear D. The J gene, absent from TCRdb, was called here by matching the DNA to germline. The germline V gene has CDR1 GEAIGNYY and CDR2 EKD. The CDR3 loop spans 16 amino acids.

On this clone itself: With only one base between it and a far larger clone, this is likely a read error. Other DNA sequences within the sample encode an identical CDR3. The chain uses TRDV2 and TRDJ1; D might be TRDD3 (6 bases). The J gene, absent from TCRdb, was called here by matching the DNA to germline. Germline V gives CDR1 GEAIGNYY, CDR2 EKD. This CDR3 is built from 16 residues. V dropped 0 bases and J dropped 8 bases, with 21 bases sitting between them. The CDR3 is CACDTPWDSPPKKLIF. Here the CDR3 DNA reads TGTGCCTGTGACACCCCTTGGGATAGCCCCCCGAAGAAACTCATCTTT.

With respect to this clone: The likely explanation is a read error, given a far larger clone one base away. The sample contains more than one DNA sequence encoding this CDR3. The CDR3 is CALGDLTSADKLIF. Written as DNA, the CDR3 is TGTGCTCTTGGGGATTTAACCAGCGCCGATAAACTCATCTTT. The V call is TRDV1, the J call TRDJ1; D is unresolved. No J gene is reported in TCRdb; it was inferred here by comparing the DNA with germline. Between the trimmed V and J ends, which lost 3 bases and 3 bases, there was a span of 11 bases. This CDR3 comprises 14 residues. Germline CDR1 is TSWWSYY and CDR2 is QGS.

On this clone: A far bigger clonotype differs at one base, so this is likely a read error. This CDR3 is also generated by other DNA sequences in the sample. This chain joins TRDV2 and TRDJ3; possibly TRDD3 for D (6 bases). The CDR3 is 22 residues long. V was trimmed by 0 bases and J by 0 bases, leaving 23 bases between them. Germline-derived CDR1 and CDR2 are GEAIGNYY and EKD. The CDR3 nucleotides are TGTGCCTGTGACACCGTGCTGGGGACACCGGGATCCAGCTCCTGGGACACCCGACAGATGTTTTTC. Protein product: CACDTVLGTPGSSSWDTRQMFF.

Of note for this clone: TCRdb assigns this DNA the protein of a much larger clone, which departs from its translation at residue 21; this likely reflects a read error, and the protein shown comes from translating the DNA. DNA for the CDR3: TGTGCTCTTGGGGATCCAATTTTCCTACAGGGGGATAACCGTGCGGACTCCTGGGACACCCTACAGATGTTTTTC. It translates to CALGDPIFLQGDNRADSWDTLQMFF. V and J are TRDV1 and TRDJ3, with D tentatively TRDD3 (8 bases). Germline matching of the DNA provided the J gene here, since TCRdb leaves it blank. CDR3 length equals 25 residues. Germline CDR1 reads TSWWSYY; CDR2 reads QGS.

As for this clone: A far larger clone is one base from this, pointing to a likely read error. Distinct nucleotide sequences in the sample also encode this CDR3. The chain joins TRDV1 to TRDJ1, with a weak D call TRDD3 (6 bases). No J gene was available from TCRdb, and it was assigned here by a germline match of the DNA. The CDR3 is 18 amino acids. Trimming cost V 1 base and J 0 bases, with 18 bases left between them. Germline assignment: CDR1 TSWWSYY and CDR2 QGS. CDR3 in DNA: TGTGCTCTTGGGGAACCTTTTGGGGGGCAAACATACACCGATAAACTCATCTTT. Translation gives CALGEPFGGQTYTDKLIF.

At least ten counts were recorded for this clone. The protein that TCRdb holds for this DNA derives from a much larger clone and differs from the translated DNA at residue 18, which likely indicates a read error; the protein shown here is translated from the DNA. The chain uses TRDV2 and TRDJ3; 12 nucleotides align to TRDD3. This CDR3 is built from 21 residues. Per germline, CDR1 GEAIGNYY and CDR2 EKD. The CDR3 is CACDTGGLLGDTGWDTRKMFF. CDR3 nucleotides: TGTGCCTGTGACACCGGGGGACTACTGGGGGATACTGGCTGGGACACCCGAAAGATGTTTTTC.

This clone was detected only a few times. TCRdb attributes to this sequence the protein of a much larger clone, which differs from the DNA translation at residue 10; a read error is likely, and the protein displayed is translated from the DNA. The rearrangement uses TRDV2 and TRDJ1, with no clear D. TCRdb gives no J gene; it was assigned here by matching the DNA to germline. This CDR3 has 16 amino acids. V was pared by 0 bases and J by 1 base, with 14 bases between. Germline V gene data show CDR1 as GEAIGNYY and CDR2 as EKD. CDR3 amino acids: CACDTVERRCTDKLIF. CDR3 nucleotides: TGTGCCTGTGACACCGTTGAACGGAGGTGCACCGATAAACTCATCTTT.

This clone came up many times. TCRdb pairs this DNA with a much larger clone's protein that differs at residue 16, likely a read error; the protein shown was translated from the DNA. The chain has TRDV2 and TRDJ3; D might be TRDD3 (5 bases). The CDR3 spans 18 residues. In germline, CDR1 is GEAIGNYY, CDR2 EKD. The CDR3 DNA sequence: TGTGCCTGTGAGAAGCTGGGAGCCGACTCCTGGGACACCCGACAGACGTTTTTC. The encoded protein is CACEKLGADSWDTRQTFF.

This clone has only a few counts. The protein TCRdb gives is from a much larger clone and does not agree with this DNA's translation at residue 16, likely a read error; the protein shown here comes from the DNA. The chain couples TRDV1 to TRDJ1; a possible D gene is TRDD2 (5 bases). Here the J gene came from matching the DNA to germline, since TCRdb omits it. CDR1 and CDR2 from the germline V gene are TSWWSYY and QGS. The CDR3 is made up of 19 amino acids. In DNA, the CDR3 is TGTGCTCTTGGGGAACTCTCCGGGACAACTTACGCATTCCTCGATGAACTCATCTTT. Its translation is CALGELSGTTYAFLDELIF.

As concerns this clone: The protein TCRdb gives is from a much larger clone and does not agree with this DNA's translation at residue 13, likely a read error; the protein shown here comes from the DNA. The V gene is TRDV1, the J gene TRDJ1; 12 nucleotides align to TRDD3. The J gene, absent from TCRdb, was called here by matching the DNA to germline. The CDR3 length is 19 residues. Looked up from germline, CDR1 is TSWWSYY and CDR2 is QGS. With V trimmed by 1 base and J by 3 bases, 12 bases remained unmatched. CDR3 bases: TGTGCTCTTGGGGAACACACTTCCCTCTGGGGGATACGCGCCGATAAACTCATCTTT. Translating gives CALGEHTSLWGIRADKLIF.

A word on this clone: A single base is all that separates this from a far larger clone, so a read error is likely. Other DNA sequences in this sample translate to the same CDR3. A V gene of TRDV2 was called, but no J gene was assigned; the table's D gene call, TRDD3, was not cross checked with the DNA. This CDR3 is built from 18 residues. CDR1 and CDR2 from the germline V gene are GEAIGNYY and EKD. CDR3 sequence reads: CACDPLLGDTRDTDKLIF. In DNA form, the CDR3 reads TGTGCCTGTGACCCCTTACTGGGGGATACGCGAGACACCGATAAACTTATCTTT.

This clone was seen more than once but under ten times. The protein recorded in TCRdb matches a much larger clone and deviates from this DNA's translation at residue 21, suggesting a read error; the protein here is obtained by translating the DNA. In DNA form, the CDR3 reads TGTGCTCTTGGGGGAAGAGCACCCCCTAACTGGGGGATACTCTTCAACACCGATAAACTCACCTTT. Its translation is CALGGRAPPNWGILFNTDKLTF. The chain combines TRDV1 with TRDJ1; 12 bases are shared with TRDD3. Germline-derived CDR1 and CDR2 are TSWWSYY and QGS. The CDR3 has 22 amino acids.

Concerning this clone: TCRdb pairs this DNA with a much larger clone's protein that differs at residue 6, likely a read error; the protein shown was translated from the DNA. The V gene is TRDV1, the J gene TRDJ1; TRDD2 is a possible D gene (6 bases). The J gene is absent in TCRdb and was assigned here via DNA matching to germline. The CDR3 covers 18 residues. In germline, CDR1 is TSWWSYY, CDR2 QGS. The V gene lost 5 bases and the J gene lost 0 bases, with 22 bases spanning the gap. This CDR3 reads CALGNPPTKSTYTDKLIF. CDR3 bases: TGTGCTCTTGGGAACCCTCCTACGAAGTCTACGTACACCGATAAACTCATCTTT.

In its sample, this clone was seen a few times. It is likely a read error: a sequence one base away is far more abundant. The same CDR3 arises from other DNA sequences in this sample as well. The chain recombines TRDV1 with TRDJ2, with TRDD3 identical over 9 bases. J was trimmed by 5 bases and V by 9 bases; bases with no gene match: 13. CDR3 length: 16 residues. Germline V gene lookup returns CDR1 TSWWSYY and CDR2 QGS. In nucleotides, the CDR3 is TGTGCTCTCAAGACGGGTGGGGATACGTTAACAGCACAACTCTTCTTT. This gives the protein CALKTGGDTLTAQLFF.